Detailed here is one T cell receptor beta chain. What it recognizes is unknown. This table comes from immunoSEQ multiplex PCR, and its TCRdb copy is limited to in-frame clones, with some not included. In the table there are 300,000 to 350,000 clones, around four fifths of which are singletons. These data originate in a study of cytotoxic CD8 clonotypes in ibrutinib-treated CLL. For the study at large: After median about 5.5 years, approximately 14 stayed in remission, about 12 progressed; responses about 24 partial, 2 complete. Median treatment time before response sampling was 12 months, range 6 to 36. Study-level points and caveats: Upon ibrutinib response clonality rose, and upon progression it fell back toward baseline. Public clonotypes, found uncommonly, either contracted or stayed stable on treatment.

Germline V lookup: CDR1 SGHNT, CDR2 YYREEE (reference sequence). With 0 bases removed from V and 5 bases from J, the gap between germline ends came to 11 bases. This CDR3 comprises 14 residues. Here the sequenced sample was PBMCs, taken before ibrutinib treatment. This clonotype was sampled from a human donor with chronic lymphocytic leukemia. This chain connects TRBV5-4 to TRBJ1-2; possible D gene TRBD1, 6 bases. Here the CDR3 reads CASSLVGHLYGYTF. The CDR3 DNA is TGTGCCAGCAGCTTGGTGGGACACTTGTATGGCTACACCTTC.